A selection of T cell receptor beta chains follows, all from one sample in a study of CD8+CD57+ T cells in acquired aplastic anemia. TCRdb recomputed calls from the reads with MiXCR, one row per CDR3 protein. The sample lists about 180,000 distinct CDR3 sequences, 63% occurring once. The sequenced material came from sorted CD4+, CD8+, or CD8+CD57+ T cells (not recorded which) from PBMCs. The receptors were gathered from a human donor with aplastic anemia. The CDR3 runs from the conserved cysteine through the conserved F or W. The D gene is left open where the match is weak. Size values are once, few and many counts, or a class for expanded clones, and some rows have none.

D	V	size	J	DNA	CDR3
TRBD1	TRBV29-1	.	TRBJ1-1	TGCAGCGTGTACAGGGGCCACGGAGCTTTCTTT	CSVYRGHGAFF
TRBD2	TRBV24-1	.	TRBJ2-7	TGTGCCAGAGGACTAGCGGGAGCCTACGAGCAGTACTTC	CARGLAGAYEQYF
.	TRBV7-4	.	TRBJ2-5	TGTGCCAGCAGCCCACAGGGTCCCGAGACCCAGTACTTC	CASSPQGPETQYF
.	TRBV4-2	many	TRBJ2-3	TGTGCCAGCAGCCAAGGGGATCTGAGCACAGATACGCAGTATTTT	CASSQGDLSTDTQYF
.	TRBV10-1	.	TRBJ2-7	TGCGCCAGCAGCACAGGGTTCGAGCAGTACTTC	CASSTGFEQYF
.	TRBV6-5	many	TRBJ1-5	TGTGCCAGCAGTTATTACCCCCAGGGGTGGAATCAGCCCCAGCATTTT	CASSYYPQGWNQPQHF
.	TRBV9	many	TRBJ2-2	TGTGCCAGCAGCCCCATACAAAGTGGCGGGGAGCTGTTTTTT	CASSPIQSGGELFF
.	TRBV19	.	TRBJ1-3	TGTGCCAGTAGTCAAGGGCCGAACACCATATATTTT	CASSQGPNTIYF
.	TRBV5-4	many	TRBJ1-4	TGTGCCAGCGGCAGGGGAGATGAAAAACTGTTTTTT	CASGRGDEKLFF
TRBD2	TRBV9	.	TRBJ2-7	TGTGCCAGCAGCGCCGGGGGGAGAGCCTCGGAGCAGTACTTC	CASSAGGRASEQYF
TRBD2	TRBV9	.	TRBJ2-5	TGTGCCAGCAGCTTAACAGCGGGAGGTTGGGAGACCCAGTACTTC	CASSLTAGGWETQYF
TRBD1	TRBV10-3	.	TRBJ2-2	TGTGCCATCAGCCCGGGACAGGTCACCGGGGAGCTGTTTTTT	CAISPGQVTGELFF
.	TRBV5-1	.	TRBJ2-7	TGTGCCAGCAGCCACACTTACGAGCAGTACTTC	CASSHTYEQYF
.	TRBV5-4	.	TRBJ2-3	TGTGCCAGCAGCTTGGCCGGCAGAAATACGCAGTATTTT	CASSLAGRNTQYF
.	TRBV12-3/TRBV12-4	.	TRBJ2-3	TGTGCCAGCAGTTCACTTTTAGATACGCAGTATTTT	CASSSLLDTQYF
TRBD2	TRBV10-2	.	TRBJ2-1	TGCGCCAGCAGTGCCCCGGGACTAAATGAGCAGTTCTTC	CASSAPGLNEQFF
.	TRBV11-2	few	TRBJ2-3	TGTGCCAGCAGCTTAGTGGGCAATGAGCAGTATTTT	CASSLVGNEQYF
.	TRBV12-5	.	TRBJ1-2	TGTGCTAGTGGTTTGGTACCGGGGGGCGGCTACACCTTC	CASGLVPGGGYTF
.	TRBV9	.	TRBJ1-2	TGTGCCAGCAGCGGTTGGGGGGGGACCAACTATGGCTACACCTTC	CASSGWGGTNYGYTF
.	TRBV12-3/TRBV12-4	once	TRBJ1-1	TGTGCCAGCAGAGGGGGGCTAGGCACTGAAGCTTTCTTT	CASRGGLGTEAFF
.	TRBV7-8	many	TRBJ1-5	TGTGCCAGCAGCTTAGCTAGGGAGCAGCCCCAGCATTTT	CASSLAREQPQHF
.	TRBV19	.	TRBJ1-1	TGTGCCAGTAGTATGTCCTTCTCCACTGAAGCTTTCTTT	CASSMSFSTEAFF
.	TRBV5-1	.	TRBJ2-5	TGCGCCAGCAGCTTTCCGGCAGCTCAAGAGACCCAGTACTTC	CASSFPAAQETQYF
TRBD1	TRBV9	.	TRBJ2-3	TGTGCCAGCAGCGTAGGACAGGGGGCCACAGATACGCAGTATTTT	CASSVGQGATDTQYF
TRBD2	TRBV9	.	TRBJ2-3	TGTGCCAGCAGCGTAGAGACTAGCGGGGGGGCGAATACGCAGTATTTT	CASSVETSGGANTQYF
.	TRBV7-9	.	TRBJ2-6	TGTGCCAGCAGCTTGGGGATGGGAACTGAAGCTTTC	CASSLGMGTEAF
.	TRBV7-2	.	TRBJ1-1	TGTGCCAGCAGTTACTCGGGACACCTGAACACTGAAGCTTTCTTT	CASSYSGHLNTEAFF
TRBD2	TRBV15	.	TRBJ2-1	TGTGCCACCAGCAGAGATCCGGGGGGAACCTACAATGAGCAGTTCTTC	CATSRDPGGTYNEQFF
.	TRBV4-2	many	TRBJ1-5	TGTGCCAGCAGCCAAGTGAACGGACTCAATCAGCCCCAGCATTTT	CASSQVNGLNQPQHF
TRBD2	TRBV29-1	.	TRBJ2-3	TGCAGCGTTGTCCGTGCTAGCGGGGGGGCAAGCACAGATACGCAGTATTTT	CSVVRASGGASTDTQYF
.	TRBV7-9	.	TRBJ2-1	TGTGCCAGCAGTTTATGGGCGTATGAGCAGTTCTTC	CASSLWAYEQFF
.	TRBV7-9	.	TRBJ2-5	TGTGCCAGCAGCTTGCAGGGAAAGGGACGGCAGTACTTC	CASSLQGKGRQYF
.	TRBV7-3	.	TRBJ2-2	TGTGCCAGCAGCTTAATCGGGCCAGCCGGGGAGCTGTTTTTT	CASSLIGPAGELFF
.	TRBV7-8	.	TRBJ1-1	TGTGCCAGCAGCTTAGCGGTGGTGTTTGGGAGCACTGAAGCTTTCTTT	CASSLAVVFGSTEAFF
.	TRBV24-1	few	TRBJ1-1	TGTGCCACCAGTGATTTTGTGGGGGGATCCATGAACACTGAAGCTTTCTTT	CATSDFVGGSMNTEAFF
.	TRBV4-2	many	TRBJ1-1	TGTGCCAGCAGCCAAGAAGTCGGGGGCACTGAAGCTTTCTTT	CASSQEVGGTEAFF
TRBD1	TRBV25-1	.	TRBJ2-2	TGTGCCAGCAGTCCCGGGACAGGGACCGGGGAGCTGTTTTTT	CASSPGTGTGELFF
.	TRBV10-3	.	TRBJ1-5	TGTGCCAGCCGGAAGGGCCCGGAAAATCAGCCCCAGCATTTT	CASRKGPENQPQHF
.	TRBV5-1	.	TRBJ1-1	TGCGCCAGCAGCCCCGGGGGCGAGGGAGAAGCTTTCTTT	CASSPGGEGEAFF
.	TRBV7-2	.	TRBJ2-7	TGTGCCAGCAGCTTAGGGCGGGGCAGCTCCTACGGGCAGTACTTC	CASSLGRGSSYGQYF
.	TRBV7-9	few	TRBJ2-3	TGTGCCAGCAGCTCAGGGTCCTTAGACACAGATACGCAGTATTTT	CASSSGSLDTDTQYF
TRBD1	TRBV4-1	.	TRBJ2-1	TGCGCCAGCAGCCAAGATCGGGACAGGGGGACAGTTCTACCTTACAATGAGCAGTTCTTC	CASSQDRDRGTVLPYNEQFF